Following are 18 T cell receptor beta chains from one sample sequenced in a study of radiation and T cells in renal cell carcinoma. Time point described: blood 2 weeks post-SBRT. Treatment reported: 15 Gy SBRT to primary tumor, nephrectomy 4 weeks later. Generated by immunoSEQ multiplex PCR, the TCRdb table keeps only in-frame clones and is missing some. The sample shows about 130,000 clones, 88% of them seen only once. The material was blood, obtained from a patient whose treatment included radiotherapy and nephrectomy. Receptors originate from a woman in her sixties or seventies with renal cell carcinoma.

This sequence joins TRBV27 and TRBJ1-2; D might be TRBD1 (6 bases). Trimming left V 5 bases short and J 6 bases short, with 16 bases between. Germline loops: CDR1 MNHEY, CDR2 SMNVEV (reference sequence). The CDR3 length is 14 residues. The CDR3 DNA reads as TGTGCCAGCAGTACAGGGATGGAGTTGAATGGCTACACCTTC. The encoded protein is CASSTGMELNGYTF.

V and J are TRBV5-6 and TRBJ2-7; 11 bases are shared with TRBD1. This CDR3 spans 16 amino acids. J gave up 2 bases and V 3 bases, and 7 bases lay outside the gene matches. Looked up from germline, CDR1 is SGHDT and CDR2 is YYEEEE. The CDR3 nucleotides are TGTGCCAGCAGCTCCCGGGACAGGGGGGCCGCCTACGAGCAGTACTTC. This encodes CASSSRDRGAAYEQYF.

The table lists this clone with a few counts. This sequence joins TRBV18 and TRBJ2-3; 7 nucleotides line up with TRBD2. Trimming cost V 3 bases and J 2 bases; bases outside gene matches: 11. The CDR3 is 17 amino acids. Germline loops: CDR1 KGHSH, CDR2 LQKENI. The CDR3 is CASSPQLPAGYTDTQYF. The DNA of the CDR3 is TGTGCCAGCTCACCTCAGTTGCCAGCGGGGTACACAGATACGCAGTATTTT.

V gene TRBV9 combines with J gene TRBJ1-3; TRBD1 might be the D (5 bases). CDR1 and CDR2 (germline): SGDLS, YYNGEE. Trimming cost V 4 bases and J 8 bases, with 10 bases left between them. The CDR3 consists of 12 residues. CDR3 nucleotide sequence: TGTGCCAGCAGCCCCACGGGGGACACCATATATTTT. This translates into CASSPTGDTIYF.

The chain links TRBV15 to TRBJ2-3, with D hard to call. V dropped 1 base and J dropped 0 bases, with 8 bases sitting between them. The CDR3 is 15 amino acids. Germline CDR1 is LNHNV and CDR2 is YYDKDF (reference sequence). CDR3 DNA sequence: TGTGCCACCAGCAGAGCGATCGATAGCACAGATACGCAGTATTTT. Its translation is CATSRAIDSTDTQYF.

The gene calls are TRBV14 and TRBJ1-1, with a tentative D call TRBD1 (5 bases). V shed 1 base and J shed 2 bases, with 11 bases lying between them. Germline V lookup: CDR1 SGHDN, CDR2 FVKESK. CDR3 length: 15 residues. The DNA of the CDR3 is TGTGCCAGCAGCCAAGGCGGGGGGAGAAACACTGAAGCTTTCTTT. Amino acids: CASSQGGGRNTEAFF.

The chain combines TRBV5-4 with TRBJ2-7; possibly TRBD1 for D (7 bases). Germline CDR1 is SGHNT and CDR2 is YYREEE (reference sequence). This CDR3 has 16 amino acids. Trimming took off 0 bases at V and 7 bases at J, with 20 bases between the two ends. The DNA for the CDR3 is TGTGCCAGCAGCTTGGATCGGAGGGGGCGCCGGGGTGAGCAGTACTTC. Its protein product is CASSLDRRGRRGEQYF.

The rearrangement links TRBV7-8 to TRBJ1-2, with D unresolved. This CDR3 has 11 amino acids. Germline values: CDR1 SGHVS, CDR2 FQNEAQ. Trimming took 2 bases from V and 10 from J, leaving 8 bases between them. The CDR3 DNA is TGTGCCAGCAGCTTAAGAGGCGTCTACACCTTC. It encodes CASSLRGVYTF.

This clone was counted a few times. V and J are TRBV7-2 and TRBJ1-1; TRBD1 might be the D (5 bases). The germline V gene has CDR1 SGHTA and CDR2 FQGNSA. V dropped 4 bases and J dropped 1 base, with 10 bases sitting between them. The CDR3 sequence is 14 residues long. The CDR3 nucleotides read TGTGCCAGCAGCTCCCGGGGCCCGAACACTGAAGCTTTCTTT. It translates to CASSSRGPNTEAFF.

The chain combines TRBV19 with TRBJ1-2, with 9 bases identical to TRBD1. Per germline, CDR1 LNHDA and CDR2 SQIVND (reference sequence). The V and J ends lost 6 bases and 5 bases, in that order; junction bases with no gene match: 4. The CDR3 totals 13 residues. Written as DNA, the CDR3 is TGTGCCAGTAGCGGGACAGGGAGGTATGGCTACACCTTC. Its protein product is CASSGTGRYGYTF.

This sequence joins TRBV30 and TRBJ1-6; D unclear. CDR3 length: 13 amino acids. Germline CDR1 and CDR2: GTSNPN and SVGIG (reference sequence). The V and J ends lost 4 bases and 3 bases respectively, with 7 bases between them. DNA for the CDR3: TGTGCCTGGACAGCTATCTATAATTCACCCCTCCACTTT. The encoded protein is CAWTAIYNSPLHF.

The CDR3, as DNA: TGTGCCAACTCCCCCGGACAGGGGTCCTACGAGCAGTACTTC. It specifies CANSPGQGSYEQYF. The rearrangement joins TRBV10-3 to TRBJ2-7; TRBD1 matches at 9 bases. The ends lost 10 bases at V and 1 base at J; junction bases unmatched: 8. The germline gives CDR1 ENHRY, CDR2 SYGVKD. The CDR3 extends over 14 amino acids.

This clone was seen just once. The chain recombines TRBV7-9 with TRBJ1-4, with no clear D. The CDR3 extends over 13 amino acids. Germline lookup yields CDR1 SEHNR and CDR2 FQNEAQ (reference sequence). Trimming shortened V by 8 bases and J by 7 bases, and 14 bases separated the two germline ends. The CDR3 region has the DNA TGTGCCAGCCGCCTAAGCGGGTCTGAAAAACTGTTTTTT. Amino acids: CASRLSGSEKLFF.

The chain carries TRBV7-9 and TRBJ1-2; TRBD1 matches 9 bases. V lost 8 bases, J lost 7 bases, and 8 bases stayed unmatched. There are 13 residues in the CDR3. In germline, CDR1 is SEHNR, CDR2 FQNEAQ (reference sequence). The CDR3 reads CASSRGTGPGYTF. In nucleotides, the CDR3 is TGTGCCAGCTCACGAGGGACAGGGCCTGGCTACACCTTC. The whole variable domain, remainder taken from reference TRBV7-9 and TRBJ1-2, is DTGVSQNPRHKITKRGQNVTFRCDPISEHNRLYWYRQTLGQGPEFLTYFQNEAQLEKSRLLSDRFSAERPKGSFSTLEIQRTEQGDSAMYLCASSRGTGPGYTFGSGTRLTVV.

This chain connects TRBV25-1 to TRBJ1-1; TRBD1 agrees at 9 bases. There are 17 residues in the CDR3. Germline CDR1 is MGHDK and CDR2 is SYGVNS. Trimming cost V 10 bases and J 0 bases; bases outside gene matches: 15. CDR3 protein: CAIFKFGTGYVNTEAFF. The CDR3 DNA sequence: TGTGCCATCTTTAAATTCGGGACAGGGTATGTGAACACTGAAGCTTTCTTT.

The chain has TRBV9 and TRBJ2-1; D uncertain. Trimming cost V 6 bases and J 5 bases, with 15 bases left between them. Germline assignment: CDR1 SGDLS and CDR2 YYNGEE. This CDR3 comprises 14 residues. CDR3 nucleotide sequence: TGTGCCAGCAAAGGACCAAATATTAACAATGAGCAGTTCTTC. Amino acids: CASKGPNINNEQFF.

The V and J genes are TRBV5-1 and TRBJ2-2, with D perhaps matching TRBD2 (6 bases). Per the germline V gene, CDR1 is SGHRS and CDR2 is YFSETQ. The CDR3 runs 17 residues. The V end lost 4 bases, the J end lost 4 bases, and 20 bases lay between the germline ends. The CDR3 region is CASSPGTSREVTGELFF. CDR3 nucleotides: TGCGCCAGCAGCCCCGGCACTAGCCGGGAAGTCACCGGGGAGCTGTTTTTT.

In nucleotides, the CDR3 is TGTGCCAGCAGCGTAGGTGGGACGGGTAATTCACCCCTCCACTTT. Its protein is CASSVGGTGNSPLHF. The chain is built from TRBV9 and TRBJ1-6, with D perhaps TRBD1 (5 bases). V was clipped by 0 bases and J by 6 bases, with 10 bases between them. The CDR3 has 15 residues. Germline V CDR1 and CDR2: SGDLS, YYNGEE.